A single sample is the source of the 19 T cell receptor beta chains below, sequenced in a study of cytomegalovirus exposure and HLA in healthy donors. PCR amplification relied on 60 Vbeta primers (plus 13 Jbeta primers). The protocol was immunoSEQ multiplex PCR, while the TCRdb copy is restricted to in-frame clones and leaves out a portion. The data contain about 110,000 clones, 77% of them singletons. Sequenced sample: PBMCs. These receptors were taken from a male donor in good health and CMV-seronegative.

The genes are TRBV14 and TRBJ2-3, with 9 bases lining up with TRBD2. From germline, CDR1 is SGHDN and CDR2 FVKESK. After removal of 3 bases from V and 3 bases from J, the junction contained 1 base not matched to a gene. The CDR3 has 14 amino acids. In nucleotides, the CDR3 is TGTGCCAGCAGCCACCTAGCGGGGACAGATACGCAGTATTTT. Translation gives CASSHLAGTDTQYF.

This clone occurred a few times. J is TRBJ2-7 and V is TRBV10-3, with TRBD2 matching 7 bases. Trimming took 5 bases from V and 2 from J; bases not matched to a gene: 12. This CDR3 comprises 16 residues. Germline V gene lookup returns CDR1 ENHRY and CDR2 SYGVKD. CDR3 protein: CAISPRASGRPYEQYF. Written as DNA, the CDR3 is TGTGCCATCAGTCCTCGCGCTAGCGGTCGGCCCTACGAGCAGTACTTC.

The rearrangement links TRBV14 to TRBJ1-1, with D unclear. V lost 6 bases to trimming and J lost 0 bases, with 11 bases between them. This CDR3 is 14 amino acids long. Looked up from germline, CDR1 is SGHDN and CDR2 is FVKESK. The chain's CDR3 is CASSLPGVNTEAFF. CDR3 sequence (DNA): TGTGCCAGCAGTCTACCGGGAGTGAACACTGAAGCTTTCTTT. Looking up the rest from reference TRBV14 and TRBJ1-1 gives the full variable domain: EAGVTQFPSHSVIEKGQTVTLRCDPISGHDNLYWYRRVMGKEIKFLLHFVKESKQDESGMPNNRFLAERTGGTYSTLKVQPAELEDSGVYFCASSLPGVNTEAFFGQGTRLTVV.

On this clone: The junction differs from germline at one of its ends, possibly a read error. Here the CDR3 DNA reads TGTGCCAGCAGCTTAGCGCGCGTGGGCACCGGGGAGCTATTTTTT. Its translation: CASSLARVGTGELFF. The rearrangement uses TRBV7-9 and TRBJ2-2; weak D call: TRBD2 (5 bases). The CDR3 runs to 15 residues. The V gene's germline CDR1 is SEHNR and CDR2 FQNEAQ (reference sequence).

The rearrangement uses TRBV2 and TRBJ2-5; 7 bases align to TRBD2. The tail of the sequence fits TRBJ2-7 better, so the J call may be wrong. This CDR3 spans 16 amino acids. Germline assignment: CDR1 SNHLY and CDR2 FYNNEI. CDR3 DNA sequence: TGTGCCAGCAGTGGTGCCCTTCAACTAGCGAGCTACGAGCAGTACTTC. It is translated as CASSGALQLASYEQYF.

This chain uses TRBV7-2 with TRBJ2-5; 7 bases fit TRBD1. Judging by the DNA end, TRBJ2-7 fits better; the J call may be wrong. This CDR3 is 16 amino acids long. Germline V gene lookup returns CDR1 SGHTA and CDR2 FQGNSA. The CDR3 sequence: CASSSPAGTVAYEQYF. CDR3 DNA sequence: TGTGCCAGCAGCTCACCAGCCGGGACAGTCGCCTACGAGCAGTACTTC.

The genes are TRBV28 and TRBJ1-4, with 8 bases fitting TRBD1. The V gene's germline CDR1 is MDHEN and CDR2 SYDVKM. V was pared by 4 bases and J by 8 bases, with 12 bases of the junction left unmatched. The CDR3 covers 16 residues. CDR3 sequence reads: CASSSPGQGGLEKLFF. DNA for the CDR3: TGTGCCAGCAGTTCTCCCGGACAGGGAGGTCTAGAAAAACTGTTTTTT.

V is TRBV30 and J is TRBJ2-3; perhaps TRBD1 as D (6 bases). Germline assignment: CDR1 GTSNPN and CDR2 SVGIG (reference sequence). With 6 bases removed from V and 3 bases from J, the gap between germline ends came to 16 bases. The CDR3 extends over 14 amino acids. CDR3 protein: CACQQGSETDTQYF. For the CDR3, the DNA is TGTGCCTGCCAACAGGGTTCGGAGACAGATACGCAGTATTTT.

J is TRBJ2-3 and V is TRBV7-3; D gene uncertain. V shed 1 base and J shed 2 bases, with 10 bases lying between them. The CDR3 totals 15 residues. The V gene's germline CDR1 is SGHTA and CDR2 FQGTGA. The CDR3 sequence: CASSLRRGATDTQYF. The CDR3 coding sequence is TGTGCCAGCAGCTTAAGGCGCGGCGCCACAGATACGCAGTATTTT.

The sample holds a few counts of this clone. J is TRBJ2-3 and V is TRBV18; 11 bases match TRBD2. The germline gives CDR1 KGHSH, CDR2 LQKENI. V shed 3 bases and J 5 bases; nucleotides not matched to a gene: 10. This CDR3 has 17 amino acids. DNA of the CDR3: TGTGCCAGCTCACCCCTCATAGCGGGAGGGCCGGGAGATACGCAGTATTTT. Protein: CASSPLIAGGPGDTQYF. Combining the CDR3 with reference TRBV18 and TRBJ2-3 gives the whole variable domain NAGVMQNPRHLVRRRGQEARLRCSPMKGHSHVYWYRQLPEEGLKFMVYLQKENIIDESGMPKERFSAEFPKEGPSILRIQQVVRGDSAAYFCASSPLIAGGPGDTQYFGPGTRLTVL.

The chain recombines TRBV7-9 with TRBJ2-5; D is undetermined. In germline, CDR1 is SEHNR, CDR2 FQNEAQ (reference sequence). With 3 bases removed from V and 4 bases from J, the gap between germline ends came to 6 bases. The CDR3 has 12 residues. For the CDR3, the DNA is TGTGCCAGCAGCTTCTCGGGAGAGACCCAGTACTTC. This gives the protein CASSFSGETQYF.

This clone appeared a few times. The genes are TRBV6-5 and TRBJ2-2; the D gene is possibly TRBD1 (5 bases). The CDR3 extends over 14 amino acids. V lost 3 bases and J 4 bases, leaving 9 bases between the germline ends. CDR1 MNHEY and CDR2 SVGAGI come from the germline V gene. CDR3 in amino acids: CASSYDRVTGELFF. CDR3 coding DNA: TGTGCCAGCAGTTATGACAGAGTCACCGGGGAGCTGTTTTTT.

The CDR3 reads CASSSDQGNMNTEAFF. The CDR3 coding sequence is TGCGCCAGCAGCTCCGACCAGGGGAACATGAACACTGAAGCTTTCTTT. The chain is built from TRBV5-1 and TRBJ1-1; TRBD1 might be the D (6 bases). CDR1 and CDR2 (germline): SGHRS, YFSETQ. The V end was cut by 3 bases, the J end by 0 bases, with 15 bases between. This CDR3 contains 16 residues. Together with reference TRBV5-1 and TRBJ1-1, the CDR3 gives the full variable domain: KAGVTQTPRYLIKTRGQQVTLSCSPISGHRSVSWYQQTPGQGLQFLFEYFSETQRNKGNFPGRFSGRQFSNSRSEMNVSTLELGDSALYLCASSSDQGNMNTEAFFGQGTRLTVV.

This chain links TRBV7-9 with TRBJ2-5; maybe TRBD2 (5 bases). Trimming removed 5 bases from V and 4 bases from J, with 14 bases in between. The CDR3 totals 14 residues. From germline, CDR1 is SEHNR and CDR2 FQNEAQ (reference sequence). CDR3 sequence reads: CASSTRGSVETQYF. CDR3 in DNA: TGTGCCAGCAGCACCCGAGGGTCGGTAGAGACCCAGTACTTC.

J is TRBJ2-1 and V is TRBV6-5, with TRBD2 matching over 10 bases. The V gene end was trimmed by 2 bases and the J gene end by 12 bases; junction bases not matched to a gene: 4. CDR1 is MNHEY, CDR2 SVGAGI, per germline. The CDR3 covers 13 residues. This CDR3 is CASSYESGRGQFF. The CDR3 bases are TGTGCCAGCAGTTACGAAAGCGGGAGGGGGCAGTTCTTC.

CDR3 DNA sequence: TGTGCCAGCCAGGGGGCTGGAAACACCATATATTTT. Protein sequence: CASQGAGNTIYF. The rearrangement joins TRBV2 to TRBJ1-3, with 7 positions matching TRBD1. CDR1 is SNHLY, CDR2 FYNNEI, per germline. With 8 bases clipped from V and 2 bases from J, the junction kept 0 bases outside the gene matches. The CDR3 has 12 amino acids.

This chain joins TRBV7-9 and TRBJ2-3; possibly TRBD2 for D (6 bases). Per the germline V gene, CDR1 is SEHNR and CDR2 is FQNEAQ (reference sequence). This CDR3 contains 14 residues. With 5 bases removed from V and 6 bases from J, the gap between germline ends came to 15 bases. This CDR3 reads CASSVGLPRDTQYF. The CDR3 DNA is TGTGCCAGCAGCGTAGGACTACCGCGGGATACGCAGTATTTT.

The chain joins TRBV5-4 to TRBJ2-7; no reliable D call. This CDR3 spans 15 amino acids. Germline CDR1 is SGHNT and CDR2 is YYREEE (reference sequence). V lost 3 bases to trimming and J lost 0 bases, with 13 bases between them. The CDR3 region is CASSSQGGASYEQYF. The CDR3 DNA reads as TGTGCCAGCAGCTCCCAAGGCGGTGCCTCCTACGAGCAGTACTTC.

The V and J genes are TRBV6-4 and TRBJ1-2, with 9 bases identical to TRBD1. V dropped 6 bases and J dropped 2; count of bases not matched to a gene: 7. The CDR3 sequence is 15 residues long. CDR1 MRHNA and CDR2 SNTAGT come from the germline V gene. CDR3 sequence reads: CASRRGTGTNYGYTF. The CDR3 DNA is TGTGCCAGCAGGAGGGGGACAGGGACCAACTATGGCTACACCTTC.